These 14 T cell receptor beta chains were all obtained from the same sample, sequenced in a study of blood T cells in healthy people across ages. For the second PCR, which ran for roughly 7 to 11 cycles, a sample-barcoded 5' primer and a J-beta primer mix were used. Each CDR3 protein gets one entry after TCRdb re-called the 5' RACE reads with MiXCR. Of 1,300,000 or so distinct CDR3 sequences listed, around 59% are singletons. The sequencing input was blood. Every receptor here comes from a man in his late teens or twenties in good health.

The V gene is TRBV3-1, the J gene TRBJ2-3, with a tentative D call TRBD2 (5 bases). CDR3 length: 15 residues. V was clipped by 4 bases and J by 0 bases, with 11 bases between them. From germline, CDR1 is LGHDT and CDR2 YNNKEL (reference sequence). Here the CDR3 reads CASSPWSGSTDTQYF. The CDR3 nucleotides read TGTGCCAGCAGCCCTTGGAGCGGAAGCACAGATACGCAGTATTTT.

This clonotype was seen more than once but under ten times. The rearrangement links TRBV12-3 or TRBV12-4 to TRBJ1-2; D perhaps matches TRBD1 (6 bases). V was pared by 7 bases and J by 0 bases, with 12 bases between. The CDR3 contains 14 residues. CDR3 sequence reads: CASIAGAANYGYTF. As DNA, the CDR3 is TGTGCCAGCATTGCAGGGGCCGCTAACTATGGCTACACCTTC.

Only a few counts were recorded for this clonotype. The chain links TRBV4-1 to TRBJ2-7, with D unresolved. The CDR3 is made up of 13 amino acids. Germline CDR1 and CDR2: MGHRA and YSYEKL. Trimming removed 3 bases at V and 0 bases at J, with 6 bases between. The CDR3 loop is CASSQQDSYEQYF. The CDR3 coding sequence is TGCGCCAGCAGCCAGCAGGACTCCTACGAGCAGTACTTC.

This clonotype was seen a single time. In DNA, the CDR3 is TGCAGTGCTAGTGGCCCAGTCCGAGTTGGAAACACCATATATTTT. This codes for CSASGPVRVGNTIYF. The chain uses TRBV20-1 and TRBJ1-3, with D unresolved. Germline-derived CDR1 and CDR2 are DFQATT and SNEGSKA (reference sequence). The CDR3 length is 15 residues. Trimming removed 3 bases from V and 3 bases from J, with 15 bases in between.

J is TRBJ2-3 and V is TRBV20-1; 7 positions match TRBD2. The CDR3 length is 19 residues. In germline, CDR1 is DFQATT, CDR2 SNEGSKA (reference sequence). The V gene end was trimmed by 0 bases and the J gene end by 0 bases; junction bases not matched to a gene: 15. CDR3 DNA: TGCAGTGCTAGAGAACCCCAAACATCTAGCGGTGGAAGCACAGATACGCAGTATTTT. Translated, it gives CSAREPQTSSGGSTDTQYF.

This rearrangement joins TRBV2 to TRBJ2-1; 11 bases match TRBD2. The CDR3 runs to 15 residues. The ends lost 1 base at V and 9 bases at J; junction bases unmatched: 5. Germline V gives CDR1 SNHLY, CDR2 FYNNEI. CDR3 in DNA: TGTGCCAGCAGTGAAGTAGCGGGGGGGCGTCGTGAGCAGTTCTTC. Translating it yields CASSEVAGGRREQFF.

This clonotype was seen a few times. The chain couples TRBV5-1 to TRBJ1-1; D is undetermined. CDR1 and CDR2 from the germline V gene are SGHRS and YFSETQ. This CDR3 contains 14 residues. V was shortened by 5 bases and J by 0 bases, with 11 bases between the two germline ends. DNA for the CDR3: TGCGCCAGCAGACGGGTACCGATGAACACTGAAGCTTTCTTT. As protein: CASRRVPMNTEAFF.

This chain links TRBV10-3 with TRBJ1-3; the match to TRBD1 covers 9 bases. J lost 4 bases, V lost 10 bases, and 8 bases had no gene match. The germline V gene has CDR1 ENHRY and CDR2 SYGVKD. This CDR3 contains 14 residues. CDR3 sequence reads: CATAQGASGNTIYF. Written as DNA, the CDR3 is TGTGCCACAGCACAGGGGGCTTCGGGAAACACCATATATTTT.

In its sample, this clonotype was seen a few times. V is TRBV2 and J is TRBJ1-2; 10 bases agree with TRBD1. V dropped 8 bases and J dropped 6; count of bases not matched to a gene: 9. Germline V gene sequence: CDR1 SNHLY, CDR2 FYNNEI. The CDR3 is 14 residues long. The CDR3 DNA follows: TGTGCCAGCGGTCCGGGACAGGGGTTGAATGGCTACACCTTC. Its translation is CASGPGQGLNGYTF.

The table lists this clonotype with a few counts. This chain joins TRBV4-1 and TRBJ2-5; possible D gene TRBD2, 5 bases. The DNA end is a closer match to TRBJ2-7, so the J assignment may be wrong. Germline V gene data show CDR1 as MGHRA and CDR2 as YSYEKL. This CDR3 spans 14 amino acids. The DNA for the CDR3 is TGCGCCAGCAGCCAAGACGGGAACCTATACGAGCAGTACTTC. Its protein is CASSQDGNLYEQYF.

The V gene is TRBV3-1, the J gene TRBJ2-5; perhaps TRBD1 as D (6 bases). The V and J ends lost 0 bases and 4 bases respectively, with 12 bases between them. CDR1 LGHDT and CDR2 YNNKEL come from the germline V gene (reference sequence). This CDR3 has 15 amino acids. CDR3 amino acids: CASSQELVRGETQYF. The CDR3 nucleotides read TGTGCCAGCAGCCAAGAGTTGGTCAGGGGAGAGACCCAGTACTTC.

The gene calls are TRBV12-3 or TRBV12-4 and TRBJ2-3; a weak D match, TRBD1 (6 bases). The CDR3 contains 15 residues. V gave up 10 bases and J gave up 4 bases, with 21 bases separating them. CDR3 in DNA: TGTGCCAACAGCTATGAGGGGGTTGGCGCAGATACGCAGTATTTT. The encoded protein is CANSYEGVGADTQYF.

This clonotype was observed a single time. The chain has TRBV28 and TRBJ2-5; a weak D match, TRBD2 (5 bases). CDR3 length equals 12 residues. Between the trimmed V and J ends, which lost 6 bases and 11 bases, there was a span of 16 bases. Germline V lookup: CDR1 MDHEN, CDR2 SYDVKM. In DNA, the CDR3 is TGTGCCAGCAGCTCGGCGCCGGAGGCGCAGTACTTC. Translating gives CASSSAPEAQYF.

This clonotype occurred a few times. The rearrangement joins TRBV6-5 to TRBJ1-5; maybe TRBD1 (5 bases). Per germline, CDR1 MNHEY and CDR2 SVGAGI. V was shortened by 5 bases and J by 6 bases, with 17 bases between the two germline ends. CDR3 size: 15 residues. Here the CDR3 reads CASSPYGGVGQPQHF. The CDR3 DNA sequence: TGTGCCAGCAGTCCCTACGGGGGGGTCGGTCAGCCCCAGCATTTT.